The next 26 T cell receptor beta chains were all read from a single sample in a study of Ad26.COV2.S vaccination and SARS-CoV-2 variants (dated by TCRdb to about 2021). Read against the paper, the sample's treatment or condition label means: around 19 received Ad26.COV2.S at low or high dose, single or two shots; 5 received placebo; per-sample allocation not given. Repertoires of vaccine and placebo recipients were sequenced from samples taken on day 63 after the first injection. The protocol used for the library was the immunoSEQ multiplex PCR assay. Held by TCRdb, this immuneACCESS table contains in-frame sequences only and omits some clones. Under half of the omission traces to an unresolved V gene where checked; the cause of the rest is unknown. The sample has about 440,000 clones on record, about 83% of them singletons. The top ten constitute around 13% of the sample. The sequencing here drew on peripheral blood, taken in a trial of Ad26.COV2.S vaccine versus placebo. The receptors derive from a person between 18 and 65 years old who received the Ad26.COV2.S COVID-19 vaccine or a placebo.

This clone was counted a few times. The V gene is TRBV6-5, the J gene TRBJ1-5; 8 bases fit TRBD1. Germline trimming cut 6 bases from V and 3 bases from J; bases unmatched to any gene: 4. The CDR3 runs 14 residues. Germline CDR1 and CDR2: MNHEY and SVGAGI. CDR3 DNA: TGTGCCAGCAGCCTGACAGGGGACAATCAGCCCCAGCATTTT. Its translation is CASSLTGDNQPQHF.

J is TRBJ2-3 and V is TRBV9, with 8 bases matching TRBD2. CDR3 length equals 16 residues. The trim removed 1 base at V and 7 bases at J, leaving 11 bases unmatched. Germline CDR1 reads SGDLS; CDR2 reads YYNGEE. The CDR3 DNA follows: TGTGCCAGCAGCGTATTTTCTAGCGGGTTGGTTAATACGCAGTATTTT. This encodes CASSVFSSGLVNTQYF.

The rearrangement joins TRBV7-2 to TRBJ2-2; perhaps TRBD2 as D (7 bases). In germline, CDR1 is SGHTA, CDR2 FQGNSA. V lost 5 bases and J 8 bases, leaving 18 bases between the germline ends. The CDR3 consists of 15 residues. The CDR3 DNA sequence: TGTGCCAGCAGCCCACCGGGGGGCGGGGTAGGGGAGCTGTTTTTT. Translating gives CASSPPGGGVGELFF. The variable domain in full, completed from reference TRBV7-2 and TRBJ2-2, reads GAGVSQSPSNKVTEKGKDVELRCDPISGHTALYWYRQSLGQGLEFLIYFQGNSAPDKSGLPSDRFSAERTGGSVSTLTIQRTQQEDSAVYLCASSPPGGGVGELFFGEGSRLTVL.

The gene calls are TRBV7-6 and TRBJ1-6; 7 nucleotides align to TRBD1. The ends lost 5 bases at V and 7 bases at J; junction bases unmatched: 5. The CDR3 has 14 amino acids. In germline, CDR1 is SGHVS, CDR2 FNYEAQ. CDR3 sequence: CASSPRQGNSPLHF. The DNA for the CDR3 is TGTGCCAGCAGCCCGCGACAGGGAAATTCACCCCTCCACTTT.

This chain joins TRBV7-2 and TRBJ2-1; D possibly corresponds to TRBD1 (5 bases). In germline, CDR1 is SGHTA, CDR2 FQGNSA. The CDR3 length is 15 residues. The germline V and J ends were trimmed by 3 bases and 1 base, with 10 bases remaining between them. The CDR3 sequence: CASSFGAVSYNEQFF. DNA for the CDR3: TGTGCCAGCAGCTTTGGGGCAGTTTCCTACAATGAGCAGTTCTTC.

This chain joins TRBV30 and TRBJ2-7; D perhaps matches TRBD2 (6 bases). Germline lookup yields CDR1 GTSNPN and CDR2 SVGIG (reference sequence). The CDR3 extends over 12 amino acids. V lost 4 bases and J 2 bases, leaving 9 bases between the germline ends. In DNA form, the CDR3 reads TGTGCCTGGACTCTAGCGACCTACGAGCAGTACTTC. Encoded protein: CAWTLATYEQYF.

The J gene is TRBJ2-2, the V gene TRBV4-3, with a tentative D call TRBD2 (7 bases). Trimming took 1 base from V and 0 from J, leaving 15 bases between them. CDR1 LGHNA and CDR2 YSLEER come from the germline V gene. There are 18 residues in the CDR3. This CDR3 reads CASSQVPGGGSNTGELFF. The CDR3 nucleotides are TGCGCCAGCAGCCAAGTCCCGGGGGGCGGGTCGAACACCGGGGAGCTGTTTTTT.

The chain is built from TRBV7-2 and TRBJ2-7; TRBD2 agrees at 12 bases. The germline V gene has CDR1 SGHTA and CDR2 FQGNSA. The CDR3 has 14 residues. V was pared by 4 bases and J by 5 bases, with 3 bases of the junction left unmatched. CDR3 nucleotides: TGTGCCAGCAGCTCCTGGACTAGCGGGAACGAGCAGTACTTC. Its translation is CASSSWTSGNEQYF.

The chain uses TRBV14 and TRBJ2-1, with 8 bases aligning to TRBD1. With V trimmed by 3 bases and J by 4 bases, 5 bases remained unmatched. The CDR3 sequence is 15 residues long. The germline CDR1 and CDR2 sequences are SGHDN and FVKESK. In nucleotides, the CDR3 is TGTGCCAGCAGCCATCCCGACAGGGGATACAATGAGCAGTTCTTC. Amino acid sequence: CASSHPDRGYNEQFF.

Details on this clone: A much larger clone sits a single nucleotide away, making a read error possible. The genes are TRBV28 and TRBJ2-1; D remains ambiguous. This CDR3 region has 12 residues. In germline, CDR1 is MDHEN, CDR2 SYDVKM. CDR3 in amino acids: CASSGSFNEQFF. CDR3 DNA: TGTGCCAGCAGTGGCTCCTTCAATGAGCAGTTCTTC.

Here the CDR3 reads CATSDYLRGTDTQYF. The CDR3 nucleotides read TGTGCCACCAGTGATTACTTGCGGGGCACAGATACGCAGTATTTT. The gene calls are TRBV24-1 and TRBJ2-3, with D possibly being TRBD2 (5 bases). Germline V gene data show CDR1 as KGHDR and CDR2 as SFDVKD. The ends were cut back, 2 bases at V and 1 base at J, with 9 bases in the middle. This CDR3 has 15 amino acids.

The chain links TRBV11-3 to TRBJ2-7, with D tentatively TRBD1 or TRBD2 (6 bases each). The CDR3 has 13 amino acids. V was clipped by 1 base and J by 10 bases, with 14 bases between them. CDR1 SGHNT and CDR2 YENEEA come from the germline V gene. CDR3 nucleotide sequence: TGTGCCAGCAGCTTAGGGGGGGCTACCCGTCAGTACTTC. Translated, it gives CASSLGGATRQYF.

This sequence joins TRBV28 and TRBJ1-1, with D perhaps matching TRBD1 (5 bases). CDR1 and CDR2 from the germline V gene are MDHEN and SYDVKM. Trimming pared 2 bases from V and 3 bases from J, leaving 10 bases between. There are 14 residues in the CDR3. CDR3 residues: CASSLGGMHTEAFF. In DNA, the CDR3 is TGTGCCAGCAGTTTAGGGGGAATGCACACTGAAGCTTTCTTT.

This clone was picked up many times. The gene calls are TRBV9 and TRBJ2-2, with unresolved D. The CDR3 loop spans 16 amino acids. The V gene's germline CDR1 is SGDLS and CDR2 YYNGEE. V was pared by 0 bases and J by 0 bases, with 9 bases between. The CDR3 spells CASSVVSITNTGELFF. The CDR3 DNA is TGTGCCAGCAGCGTAGTTAGTATCACGAACACCGGGGAGCTGTTTTTT.

This chain uses TRBV7-9 with TRBJ1-1, with D unclear. The CDR3 extends over 12 amino acids. V was trimmed by 5 bases and J by 9 bases, leaving 13 bases between them. The germline gives CDR1 SEHNR, CDR2 FQNEAQ (reference sequence). CDR3 in DNA: TGTGCCAGCAGCCAAACGACGGAACAAGCTTTCTTT. This encodes CASSQTTEQAFF.

The genes are TRBV9 and TRBJ2-7; either TRBD1 or TRBD2 may fit D (5 bases each). Germline-derived CDR1 and CDR2 are SGDLS and YYNGEE. V lost 2 bases, J lost 0 bases, and 12 bases lay in between. This CDR3 is 15 amino acids long. The CDR3 coding sequence is TGTGCCAGCAGCGTCTCCGGGACCCTCTCCTACGAGCAGTACTTC. It yields the protein CASSVSGTLSYEQYF.

To note about this clone: Other DNA sequences in the sample encode the same CDR3. This sequence joins TRBV27 and TRBJ2-1; D ambiguous. Germline V gives CDR1 MNHEY, CDR2 SMNVEV (reference sequence). Trimming took off 5 bases at V and 0 bases at J, with 11 bases between the two ends. The CDR3 runs to 15 residues. CDR3 sequence (DNA): TGTGCCAGCAGTCCCCGGGCGAGCTCCTACAATGAGCAGTTCTTC. This sequence encodes CASSPRASSYNEQFF.

This sequence joins TRBV28 and TRBJ2-7, with 10 bases lining up with TRBD1. The V gene end was trimmed by 6 bases and the J gene end by 5 bases; junction bases not matched to a gene: 13. CDR1 and CDR2 from the germline V gene are MDHEN and SYDVKM. CDR3 length equals 16 residues. DNA for the CDR3: TGTGCCAGCAGGCCGCCCCCCGGGACAGGGGACAACGAGCAGTACTTC. Translation gives CASRPPPGTGDNEQYF.

The rearrangement uses TRBV10-3 and TRBJ1-2; D is ambiguous. Trimming took off 4 bases at V and 2 bases at J, with 8 bases between the two ends. CDR3 length: 13 residues. Germline lookup yields CDR1 ENHRY and CDR2 SYGVKD. The CDR3 region is CAISVPGNYGYTF. In nucleotides, the CDR3 is TGTGCCATCAGTGTTCCGGGGAACTATGGCTACACCTTC.

CDR3 region: CASSLAYRKNSSTDTQYF. DNA for the CDR3: TGTGCCAGCAGCTTAGCGTACAGGAAGAACTCTAGCACAGATACGCAGTATTTT. The rearrangement uses TRBV7-9 and TRBJ2-3, with D maybe TRBD1 (5 bases). There are 18 residues in the CDR3. Per the germline V gene, CDR1 is SEHNR and CDR2 is FQNEAQ (reference sequence). Between the trimmed V and J ends, which lost 0 bases and 0 bases, there was a span of 16 bases.

As concerns this clone: The sample contains more than one DNA sequence encoding this CDR3. This chain connects TRBV29-1 to TRBJ2-7, with D uncertain. The CDR3 consists of 12 residues. Between the trimmed V and J ends, which lost 4 bases and 0 bases, there was a span of 7 bases. Looked up from germline, CDR1 is SQVTM and CDR2 is ANQGSEA. The CDR3 region is CSVGRSSYEQYF. As DNA, the CDR3 is TGCAGCGTTGGCAGGAGCTCCTACGAGCAGTACTTC.

The chain links TRBV9 to TRBJ2-1; TRBD1 might be the D (6 bases). Trimming removed 4 bases from V and 2 bases from J, with 13 bases in between. Looked up from germline, CDR1 is SGDLS and CDR2 is YYNGEE. CDR3 length equals 15 residues. In nucleotides, the CDR3 is TGTGCCAGCAGCACCTCCGGGACAACCTACAATGAGCAGTTCTTC. Residues: CASSTSGTTYNEQFF.

This clone has a single count. The rearrangement joins TRBV19 to TRBJ1-5; D is unclear. CDR3 length: 17 residues. The germline CDR1 and CDR2 sequences are LNHDA and SQIVND (reference sequence). The V and J ends lost 0 bases and 0 bases respectively, with 12 bases between them. This CDR3 reads CASSIDFRMNSNQPQHF. CDR3 nucleotides: TGTGCCAGTAGTATAGATTTTCGAATGAATAGCAATCAGCCCCAGCATTTT.

The V gene is TRBV7-2, the J gene TRBJ2-7; TRBD1 might be the D (5 bases). Trimming removed 5 bases from V and 7 bases from J, with 18 bases in between. This CDR3 has 14 amino acids. Germline-derived CDR1 and CDR2 are SGHTA and FQGNSA. CDR3 nucleotides: TGTGCCAGCAGCCCCCAGGGTATGGGGCGGGAGCAGTACTTC. Translated, it gives CASSPQGMGREQYF. Full variable domain (outside the CDR3, taken from reference TRBV7-2 and TRBJ2-7): GAGVSQSPSNKVTEKGKDVELRCDPISGHTALYWYRQSLGQGLEFLIYFQGNSAPDKSGLPSDRFSAERTGGSVSTLTIQRTQQEDSAVYLCASSPQGMGREQYFGPGTRLTVT.

The CDR3 DNA follows: TGTGCCAGCAGCTTGGTCGCGGACAGATCCACCGGGGAGCTGTTTTTT. Translating it yields CASSLVADRSTGELFF. V and J are TRBV5-6 and TRBJ2-2, with D tentatively TRBD1 (6 bases). CDR3 length: 16 residues. Trimming shortened V by 0 bases and J by 4 bases, and 13 bases separated the two germline ends. Germline V lookup: CDR1 SGHDT, CDR2 YYEEEE. The variable domain in full, completed from reference TRBV5-6 and TRBJ2-2, reads DAGVTQSPTHLIKTRGQQVTLRCSPKSGHDTVSWYQQALGQGPQFIFQYYEEEERQRGNFPDRFSGHQFPNYSSELNVNALLLGDSALYLCASSLVADRSTGELFFGEGSRLTVL.

This clone occurred once. J is TRBJ1-2 and V is TRBV28, with a tentative D call TRBD1 (5 bases). Between the trimmed V and J ends, which lost 1 base and 8 bases, there was a span of 14 bases. CDR1 is MDHEN, CDR2 SYDVKM, per germline. This CDR3 spans 14 amino acids. This CDR3 is CASSLLTGRAGYTF. DNA of the CDR3: TGTGCCAGCAGTTTATTAACAGGCCGCGCGGGCTACACCTTC.